This entry lists 29 T cell receptor beta chains sequenced from one sample in a study of regulatory T cells in long-lasting Graves disease (dated by TCRdb to about 2021). The sample's time point, from its label and the paper: newly diagnosed GD, antithyroid drugs for less than 3 months. For both TCR sequencing and RNA sequencing, RNA was extracted from PBMCs using TRIzol. The library relied on multiplex PCR. The data were produced on an Illumina HiSeq 4000. CDR3 regions were amplified by Arm-PCR with iRepertoire HTBI primers to construct TCR beta libraries. Starting from the raw public reads, TCRdb applied fastp trimming at Q25, assembled clones with MiXCR and retained in-frame beta chains. Here each entry gathers all rows of one CDR3 protein and keeps the most common genes and DNA. The sample table holds under 700,000 distinct CDR3 sequences, of which 15% to 20% were seen once. The ten top clones hold 25% of the sample.

Separately, the same data were catalogued under a study of T cells in Graves' hyperthyroidism and ophthalmopathy.

The sample consisted of peripheral blood mononuclear cells (PBMCs), taken at new diagnosis, from a patient treated with antithyroid drugs. These receptor sequences come from a woman aged 35-65 years with Graves disease. Donor details come from another sample of the same person, matched by shared clones.

The genes are TRBV19 and TRBJ1-2; D call uncertain. Deletions cut 6 bases from V and 7 bases from J, with 12 bases between. The CDR3 covers 12 residues. The germline gives CDR1 LNHDA, CDR2 SQIVND (reference sequence). CDR3 bases: TGTGCCAGTAGGGACGATCGGGTTGGCTACACCTTC. Translation gives CASRDDRVGYTF.

This clonotype came up a few times. This chain uses TRBV12-3 or TRBV12-4 with TRBJ2-3, with TRBD2 matching over 9 bases. V was clipped by 7 bases and J by 2 bases; unmatched bases: 10. This CDR3 has 16 amino acids. CDR3 residues: CASTFTRGGLTDTQYF. CDR3 coding DNA: TGTGCCAGCACTTTTACGCGGGGGGGCCTCACAGATACGCAGTATTTT.

This clonotype appeared many times. J is TRBJ2-3 and V is TRBV12-3 or TRBV12-4; the match to TRBD1 covers 7 bases. V gave up 7 bases and J gave up 5 bases; unmatched junction bases: 12. The CDR3 is made up of 15 amino acids. CDR3 nucleotides: TGTGCCAGCACCACCACGACAGGGCGCATAGATACGCAGTATTTT. Protein sequence: CASTTTTGRIDTQYF.

This clonotype was counted at least ten times. CDR3 in DNA: TGTGCCAGCAGCCAAGATCCCCGAAAACTGTTTTTT. The encoded protein is CASSQDPRKLFF. This chain uses TRBV3-1 with TRBJ1-4; D is unclear. This CDR3 spans 12 amino acids. Trimming removed 0 bases at V and 10 bases at J, with 6 bases between. CDR1 is LGHDT, CDR2 YNNKEL, per germline (reference sequence).

The V gene is TRBV10-3, the J gene TRBJ1-6; TRBD1 agrees at 8 bases. Germline V gives CDR1 ENHRY, CDR2 SYGVKD. The CDR3 has 13 residues. Trimming took 6 bases from V and 7 from J; bases not matched to a gene: 2. The CDR3: CAIRGQANSPLHF. In DNA, the CDR3 is TGTGCCATCAGGGGACAGGCCAATTCACCCCTCCACTTT.

This clonotype was seen at least ten times. The genes are TRBV3-1 and TRBJ2-3; D unresolved. The J call may be incorrect, as the DNA end agrees better with TRBJ2-5. The CDR3 spans 14 residues. The germline CDR1 and CDR2 sequences are LGHDT and YNNKEL (reference sequence). The DNA of the CDR3 is TGTGCCAGCAGCCAAGAGGCCATAGATGAGACCCAGTACTTC. It specifies CASSQEAIDETQYF.

The chain has TRBV20-1 and TRBJ1-1, with D possibly TRBD1 on 5 matching bases. Germline V gene lookup returns CDR1 DFQATT and CDR2 SNEGSKA (reference sequence). This CDR3 region has 11 residues. V was trimmed by 2 bases and J by 6 bases, leaving 7 bases between them. DNA of the CDR3: TGCAGTGCTAGATGGGGGGCTGAAGCTTTCTTT. This encodes CSARWGAEAFF.

This clonotype was recorded at least ten times. The V call is TRBV2, the J call TRBJ2-3, with D hard to call. Between the trimmed V and J ends, which lost 7 bases and 2 bases, there was a span of 10 bases. Germline CDR1 is SNHLY and CDR2 is FYNNEI. CDR3 size: 13 residues. The CDR3 region is CASNVKYTDTQYF. The CDR3 coding sequence is TGTGCCAGCAATGTAAAGTACACAGATACGCAGTATTTT. The whole variable domain, remainder taken from reference TRBV2 and TRBJ2-3, is EPEVTQTPSHQVTQMGQEVILRCVPISNHLYFYWYRQILGQKVEFLVSFYNNEISEKSEIFDDQFSVERPDGSNFTLKIRSTKLEDSAMYFCASNVKYTDTQYFGPGTRLTVL.

This clonotype showed up many times. The chain joins TRBV12-5 to TRBJ1-1; D not certain. The CDR3 contains 13 residues. Looked up from germline, CDR1 is LGHNT and CDR2 is FRNRAP. Trimming removed 5 bases at V and 5 bases at J, with 12 bases between. The CDR3 spells CASGLLAGTEAFF. In DNA form, the CDR3 reads TGTGCTAGTGGTCTCTTGGCGGGGACTGAAGCTTTCTTT.

The rearrangement uses TRBV2 and TRBJ2-2; 10 nucleotides agree with TRBD1. Germline CDR1 SNHLY, CDR2 FYNNEI. The CDR3 loop spans 14 amino acids. The trim removed 4 bases at V and 7 bases at J, leaving 3 bases unmatched. CDR3 sequence: CASSADRGIGELFF. The DNA for the CDR3 is TGTGCCAGCAGTGCGGACAGGGGGATCGGGGAGCTGTTTTTT.

This clonotype was found many times. The chain employs TRBV5-1 and TRBJ1-5; 10 bases map to TRBD1. The CDR3 length is 17 residues. Germline values: CDR1 SGHRS, CDR2 YFSETQ. Trimming at V came to 0 bases and at J to 4 bases, leaving 7 bases not matched to a gene. The CDR3 DNA follows: TGCGCCAGCAGCTTGGGGGTCCCGGGACAGGGGAATCAGCCCCAGCATTTT. Amino acids: CASSLGVPGQGNQPQHF.

This clonotype was seen many times. The J gene is TRBJ1-4, the V gene TRBV7-9, with a possible D match to TRBD1 (6 bases). This CDR3 spans 13 amino acids. Germline loops: CDR1 SEHNR, CDR2 FQNEAQ (reference sequence). The V and J ends lost 4 bases and 11 bases respectively, with 14 bases between them. CDR3 in DNA: TGTGCCAGCAGCTGGACAGACGGCGGTAAACTGTTTTTT. This codes for CASSWTDGGKLFF.

This clonotype was seen many times. This chain connects TRBV20-1 to TRBJ2-5, with D maybe TRBD1 (5 bases). This CDR3 is 12 amino acids long. Trimming left V 5 bases short and J 9 bases short, with 16 bases between. Germline lookup yields CDR1 DFQATT and CDR2 SNEGSKA (reference sequence). CDR3 protein: CSAGAPDGSQYF. The CDR3 DNA reads TGCAGTGCTGGGGCGCCCGATGGGTCCCAGTACTTC.

This clonotype was found many times. V usage is TRBV20-1 and J usage is TRBJ2-5; 9 nucleotides match TRBD1. Germline CDR1 DFQATT, CDR2 SNEGSKA (reference sequence). This CDR3 has 13 residues. J gave up 4 bases and V 2 bases, and 2 bases lay outside the gene matches. CDR3 nucleotide sequence: TGCAGTGCTAGAACAGGGGGCGGAGAGACCCAGTACTTC. Residues: CSARTGGGETQYF.

This clonotype was counted ten times or more. This chain uses TRBV20-1 with TRBJ2-1, with 8 positions matching TRBD1. Trimming removed 0 bases from V and 5 bases from J; junction bases left unmatched: 9. Per germline, CDR1 DFQATT and CDR2 SNEGSKA (reference sequence). This CDR3 spans 16 amino acids. This CDR3 is CSAREFGQGKNNEQFF. The CDR3 DNA sequence: TGCAGTGCTAGAGAGTTCGGACAGGGTAAGAACAATGAGCAGTTCTTC.

This clonotype was counted at least ten times. The chain employs TRBV28 and TRBJ1-2; 10 bases fit TRBD1. CDR1 and CDR2 from the germline V gene are MDHEN and SYDVKM. Trimming at V came to 6 bases and at J to 4 bases, leaving 5 bases not matched to a gene. The CDR3 is 14 amino acids. The CDR3 coding sequence is TGTGCCAGCAGGAGGACAGGGGGAGCCTATGGCTACACCTTC. Translation gives CASRRTGGAYGYTF.

The rearrangement links TRBV29-1 to TRBJ1-2; D ambiguous. The CDR3 is 12 residues long. Trimming took off 3 bases at V and 4 bases at J, with 9 bases between the two ends. Germline CDR1 and CDR2: SQVTM and ANQGSEA. The CDR3 nucleotides are TGCAGCGTTGAGGAGACGACCTATGGCTACACCTTC. Its protein product is CSVEETTYGYTF.

The chain couples TRBV5-4 to TRBJ1-2; D is unclear. V was clipped by 2 bases and J by 2 bases, with 7 bases between them. In germline, CDR1 is SGHNT, CDR2 YYREEE (reference sequence). There are 13 residues in the CDR3. For the CDR3, the DNA is TGTGCCAGCAGCTTTGACCAGAACTATGGCTACACCTTC. It specifies CASSFDQNYGYTF. The full variable domain, rest sourced from reference TRBV5-4 and TRBJ1-2, is ETGVTQSPTHLIKTRGQQVTLRCSSQSGHNTVSWYQQALGQGPQFIFQYYREEENGRGNFPPRFSGLQFPNYSSELNVNALELDDSALYLCASSFDQNYGYTFGSGTRLTVV.

The V gene is TRBV5-4, the J gene TRBJ2-1; tentatively, D is TRBD2 (5 bases). The germline CDR1 and CDR2 sequences are SGHNT and YYREEE (reference sequence). With 0 bases removed from V and 2 bases from J, the gap between germline ends came to 9 bases. The CDR3 loop spans 15 amino acids. The CDR3 spells CASSLAGSTYNEQFF. In DNA form, the CDR3 reads TGTGCCAGCAGCTTGGCGGGGTCCACCTACAATGAGCAGTTCTTC. The variable domain in full, completed from reference TRBV5-4 and TRBJ2-1, reads ETGVTQSPTHLIKTRGQQVTLRCSSQSGHNTVSWYQQALGQGPQFIFQYYREEENGRGNFPPRFSGLQFPNYSSELNVNALELDDSALYLCASSLAGSTYNEQFFGPGTRLTVL.

This clonotype was detected only a few times. The V gene is TRBV27, the J gene TRBJ2-7; 11 positions agree with TRBD2. The V gene end was trimmed by 6 bases and the J gene end by 2 bases; junction bases not matched to a gene: 3. In germline, CDR1 is MNHEY, CDR2 SMNVEV (reference sequence). This CDR3 contains 14 residues. The CDR3 bases are TGTGCCAGCAGACTACTAGCGGGAGCCTACGAGCAGTACTTC. Its protein is CASRLLAGAYEQYF.

Comments on this clonotype: The conserved phenylalanine or tryptophan is not found at the CDR3 terminus, so this likely reflects a read error. The rearrangement uses TRBV12-3 or TRBV12-4 and TRBJ2-5; unclear D gene. The CDR3 runs 12 residues. Trimming took 6 bases from V and 1 from J, leaving 6 bases between them. The CDR3 reads CASSGPQETQYL. For the CDR3, the DNA is TGTGCCAGCAGCGGTCCCCAAGAGACCCAGTACCTC.

About this clonotype itself: One end of the junction does not line up with germline, which may come from a read error. The chain is built from TRBV11-1 and TRBJ2-7; 7 bases fit TRBD2. The CDR3 has 13 amino acids. Germline CDR1 is SGHAT and CDR2 is FQDESV (reference sequence). This CDR3 reads CASSRGESYEQYF. DNA of the CDR3: TGCGCCAGCAGCCGGGGGGAGTCCTACGAGCAGTACTTC.

The rearrangement uses TRBV29-1 and TRBJ2-1; D gene unclear. With 4 bases removed from V and 5 bases from J, the gap between germline ends came to 3 bases. The CDR3 is 10 residues long. Germline-derived CDR1 and CDR2 are SQVTM and ANQGSEA. CDR3 protein: CSVVDNEQFF. The CDR3, as DNA: TGCAGCGTTGTGGACAATGAGCAGTTCTTC.

This clonotype was seen ten or more times. CDR3 in DNA: TGTGCCTGGAGTGGGACAGGTCGTGGCTACACCTTC. It translates to CAWSGTGRGYTF. V gene TRBV30 combines with J gene TRBJ1-2, with 7 bases that match TRBD1. The CDR3 spans 12 residues. J gave up 7 bases and V 1 base, and 3 bases lay outside the gene matches. Germline CDR1 and CDR2: GTSNPN and SVGIG (reference sequence).

This clonotype was recorded many times. This chain connects TRBV11-1 to TRBJ2-1, with TRBD2 matching over 10 bases. J lost 0 bases, V lost 5 bases, and 7 bases had no gene match. CDR1 is SGHAT, CDR2 FQDESV, per germline (reference sequence). The CDR3 runs to 17 residues. The DNA of the CDR3 is TGTGCCAGCAGCCCCACTAGCGGGGCGATCTCCTACAATGAGCAGTTCTTC. It is translated as CASSPTSGAISYNEQFF.

The V call is TRBV5-1, the J call TRBJ2-7; a weak D match, TRBD1 (5 bases). Between the trimmed V and J ends, which lost 0 bases and 2 bases, there was a span of 9 bases. Germline V gene lookup returns CDR1 SGHRS and CDR2 YFSETQ. The CDR3 spans 14 residues. In DNA form, the CDR3 reads TGCGCCAGCAGCTTGGGTGGGGCCCCCTACGAGCAGTACTTC. Translation gives CASSLGGAPYEQYF.

At least ten counts were recorded for this clonotype. This rearrangement joins TRBV20-1 to TRBJ2-7, with 11 nucleotides matching TRBD2. CDR1 and CDR2 from the germline V gene are DFQATT and SNEGSKA (reference sequence). This CDR3 is 15 amino acids long. The V gene end was trimmed by 0 bases and the J gene end by 6 bases; junction bases not matched to a gene: 7. CDR3 amino acids: CSARDRRLAGFEQYF. The CDR3 DNA reads TGCAGTGCTAGAGATCGTCGACTAGCGGGGTTCGAGCAGTACTTC.

The rearrangement links TRBV5-1 to TRBJ1-3; 12 bases agree with TRBD1. Germline V gene sequence: CDR1 SGHRS, CDR2 YFSETQ. The CDR3 sequence is 19 residues long. V was clipped by 5 bases and J by 0 bases; unmatched bases: 12. CDR3 residues: CASSHKNGTGGLSGNTIYF. The CDR3 bases are TGCGCCAGCAGTCACAAGAATGGGACAGGGGGCCTCTCTGGAAACACCATATATTTT.

This clonotype was detected ten times or more. The chain has TRBV6-2 or TRBV6-3 and TRBJ2-1; 9 bases match TRBD2. The germline V gene encodes CDR1 MNHEY and CDR2 SVGEGT. This CDR3 has 16 residues. Germline trimming cut 2 bases from V and 8 bases from J; bases unmatched to any gene: 10. In DNA form, the CDR3 reads TGTGCCAGCAGTTACGGAGCTAGCGGGGTTCGGGATGAGCAGTTCTTC. Protein: CASSYGASGVRDEQFF.